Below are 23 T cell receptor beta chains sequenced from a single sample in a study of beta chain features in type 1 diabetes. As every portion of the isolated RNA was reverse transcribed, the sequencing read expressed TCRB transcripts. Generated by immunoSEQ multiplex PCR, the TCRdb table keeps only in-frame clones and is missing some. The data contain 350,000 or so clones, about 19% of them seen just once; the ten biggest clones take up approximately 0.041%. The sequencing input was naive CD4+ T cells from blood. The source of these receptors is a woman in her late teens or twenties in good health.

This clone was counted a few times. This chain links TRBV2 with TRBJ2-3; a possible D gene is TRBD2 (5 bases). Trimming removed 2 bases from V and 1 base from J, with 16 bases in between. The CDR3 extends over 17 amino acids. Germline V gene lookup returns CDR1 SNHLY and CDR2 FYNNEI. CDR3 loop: CASSEMFYPEGTDTQYF. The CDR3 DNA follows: TGTGCCAGCAGTGAAATGTTCTACCCGGAGGGCACAGATACGCAGTATTTT.

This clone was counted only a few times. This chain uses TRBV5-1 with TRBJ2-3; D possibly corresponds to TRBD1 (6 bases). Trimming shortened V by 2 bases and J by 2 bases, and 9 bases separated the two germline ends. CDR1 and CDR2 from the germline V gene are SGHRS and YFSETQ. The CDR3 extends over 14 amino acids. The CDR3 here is CASSLTGSTDTQYF. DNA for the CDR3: TGCGCCAGCAGCTTAACAGGGTCCACAGATACGCAGTATTTT.

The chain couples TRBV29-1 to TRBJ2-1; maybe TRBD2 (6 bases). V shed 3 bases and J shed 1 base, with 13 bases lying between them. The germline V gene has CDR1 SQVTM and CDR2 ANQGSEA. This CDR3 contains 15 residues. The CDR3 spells CSVESGHLSYNEQFF. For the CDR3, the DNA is TGCAGCGTTGAGAGCGGGCATCTTTCCTACAATGAGCAGTTCTTC.

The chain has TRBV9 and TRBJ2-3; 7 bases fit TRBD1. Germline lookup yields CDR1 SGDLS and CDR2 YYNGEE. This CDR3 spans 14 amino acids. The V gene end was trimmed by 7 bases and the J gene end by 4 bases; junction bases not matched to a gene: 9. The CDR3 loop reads CASARQGSPDTQYF. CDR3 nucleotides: TGTGCCAGCGCCCGACAGGGATCTCCAGATACGCAGTATTTT.

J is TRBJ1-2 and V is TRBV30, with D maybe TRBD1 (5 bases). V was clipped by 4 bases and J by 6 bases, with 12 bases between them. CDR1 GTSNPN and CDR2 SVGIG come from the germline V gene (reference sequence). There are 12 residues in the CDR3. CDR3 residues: CAWNRGYDGYTF. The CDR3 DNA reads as TGTGCCTGGAATAGGGGATACGATGGCTACACCTTC.

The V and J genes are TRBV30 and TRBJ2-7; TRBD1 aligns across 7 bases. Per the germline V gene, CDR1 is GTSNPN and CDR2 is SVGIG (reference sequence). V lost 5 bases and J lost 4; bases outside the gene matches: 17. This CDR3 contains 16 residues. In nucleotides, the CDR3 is TGTGCCTGGTCCGGTCCTCCGACAGGGCTGGTTTACGAGCAGTACTTC. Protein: CAWSGPPTGLVYEQYF.

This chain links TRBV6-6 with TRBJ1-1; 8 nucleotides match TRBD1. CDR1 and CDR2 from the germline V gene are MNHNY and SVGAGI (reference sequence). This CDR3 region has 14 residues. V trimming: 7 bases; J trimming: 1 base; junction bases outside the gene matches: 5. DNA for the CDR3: TGTGCCAGCACTCAGGGGGCGCCGAACACTGAAGCTTTCTTT. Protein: CASTQGAPNTEAFF.

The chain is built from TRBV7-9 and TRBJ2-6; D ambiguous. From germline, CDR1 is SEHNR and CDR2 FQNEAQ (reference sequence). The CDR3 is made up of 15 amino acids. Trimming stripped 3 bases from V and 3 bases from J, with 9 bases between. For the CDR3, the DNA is TGTGCCAGCAGCTTCTTCGGGTATGGGGCCAACGTCCTGACTTTC. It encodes CASSFFGYGANVLTF.

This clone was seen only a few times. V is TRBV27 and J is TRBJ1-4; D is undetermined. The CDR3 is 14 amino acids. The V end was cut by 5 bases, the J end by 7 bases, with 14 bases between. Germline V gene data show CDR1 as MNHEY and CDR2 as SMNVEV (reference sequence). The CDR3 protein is CASSLKIQAEKLFF. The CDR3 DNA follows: TGTGCCAGCAGTCTCAAGATCCAGGCTGAAAAACTGTTTTTT.

Here the CDR3 DNA reads TGTGCCAGCAAACTAGCGGGGAACTCCTACGAGCAGTACTTC. It encodes CASKLAGNSYEQYF. This chain uses TRBV6-5 with TRBJ2-7; TRBD2 matches 10 bases. V was pared by 7 bases and J by 0 bases, with 3 bases of the junction left unmatched. The CDR3 consists of 14 residues. CDR1 is MNHEY and CDR2 is SVGAGI in the germline V gene.

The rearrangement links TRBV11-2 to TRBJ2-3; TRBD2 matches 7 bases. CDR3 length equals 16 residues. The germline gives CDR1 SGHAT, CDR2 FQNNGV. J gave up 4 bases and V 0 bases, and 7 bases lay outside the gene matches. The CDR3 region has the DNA TGTGCCAGCAGCTTAGAGACCGGGGAGGGACCAGATACGCAGTATTTT. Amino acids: CASSLETGEGPDTQYF.

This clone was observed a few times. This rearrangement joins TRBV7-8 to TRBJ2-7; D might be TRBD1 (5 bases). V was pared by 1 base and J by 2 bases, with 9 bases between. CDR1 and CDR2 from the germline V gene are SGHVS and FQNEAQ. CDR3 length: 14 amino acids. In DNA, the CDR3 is TGTGCCAGCAGCTTAGTTATACAGGCCTACGAGCAGTACTTC. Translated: CASSLVIQAYEQYF.

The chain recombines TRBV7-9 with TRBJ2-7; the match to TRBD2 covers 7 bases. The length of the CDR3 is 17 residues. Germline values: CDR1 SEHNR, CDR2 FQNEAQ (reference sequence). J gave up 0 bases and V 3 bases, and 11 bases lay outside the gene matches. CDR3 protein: CASSLSSGQRSSYEQYF. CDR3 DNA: TGTGCCAGCAGCTTGTCTAGCGGTCAAAGGAGCTCCTACGAGCAGTACTTC.

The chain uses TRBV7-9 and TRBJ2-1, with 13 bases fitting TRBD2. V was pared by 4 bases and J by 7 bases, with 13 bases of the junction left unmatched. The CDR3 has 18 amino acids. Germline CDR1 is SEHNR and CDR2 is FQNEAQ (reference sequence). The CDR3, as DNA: TGTGCCAGCAGCTCTCGGACTAGCGGGAGAAGTTTAGGGAATGAGCAGTTCTTC. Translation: CASSSRTSGRSLGNEQFF.

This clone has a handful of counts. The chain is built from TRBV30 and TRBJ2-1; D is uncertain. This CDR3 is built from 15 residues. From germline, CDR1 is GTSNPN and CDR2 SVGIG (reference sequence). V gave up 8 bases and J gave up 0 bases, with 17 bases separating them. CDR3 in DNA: TGTGCCCAGAGAGGTGGCGGAATCTCCTACAATGAGCAGTTCTTC. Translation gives CAQRGGGISYNEQFF.

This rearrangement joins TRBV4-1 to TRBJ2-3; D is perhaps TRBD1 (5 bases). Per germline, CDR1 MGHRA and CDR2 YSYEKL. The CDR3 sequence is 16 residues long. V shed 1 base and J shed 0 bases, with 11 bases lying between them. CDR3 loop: CASSQVGRASTDTQYF. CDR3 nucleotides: TGCGCCAGCAGCCAAGTGGGCAGGGCGAGCACAGATACGCAGTATTTT.

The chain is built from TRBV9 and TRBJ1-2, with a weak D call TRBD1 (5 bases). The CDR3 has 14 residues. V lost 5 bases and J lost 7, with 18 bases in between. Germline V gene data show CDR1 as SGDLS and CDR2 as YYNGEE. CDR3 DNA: TGTGCCAGCAGTCGTCCTCAGGGTGGTCTTGGCTACACCTTC. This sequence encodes CASSRPQGGLGYTF.

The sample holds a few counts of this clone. The CDR3 DNA sequence: TGTGCCATCAGTTGGACTAGCGGAAACAATGAGCAGTTCTTC. Amino acid sequence: CAISWTSGNNEQFF. V usage is TRBV10-3 and J usage is TRBJ2-1; TRBD2 agrees at 10 bases. Germline loops: CDR1 ENHRY, CDR2 SYGVKD. The junction had 3 bases not matched to a gene; V was cut back by 5 bases and J by 5 bases. There are 14 residues in the CDR3.

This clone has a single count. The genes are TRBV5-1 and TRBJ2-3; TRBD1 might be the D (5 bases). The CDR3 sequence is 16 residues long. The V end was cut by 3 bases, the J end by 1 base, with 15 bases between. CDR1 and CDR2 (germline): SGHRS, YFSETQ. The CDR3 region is CASSSGSLGGTDTQYF. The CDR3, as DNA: TGCGCCAGCAGCTCTGGTAGCCTAGGGGGCACAGATACGCAGTATTTT.

CDR3 in DNA: TGTGCCAGCTCATCGATGACAGGGAACTGGTATGGCTACACCTTC. This encodes CASSSMTGNWYGYTF. This chain uses TRBV18 with TRBJ1-2, with 7 bases matching TRBD1. The CDR3 extends over 15 amino acids. Per the germline V gene, CDR1 is KGHSH and CDR2 is LQKENI. V lost 5 bases and J lost 5; bases outside the gene matches: 11.

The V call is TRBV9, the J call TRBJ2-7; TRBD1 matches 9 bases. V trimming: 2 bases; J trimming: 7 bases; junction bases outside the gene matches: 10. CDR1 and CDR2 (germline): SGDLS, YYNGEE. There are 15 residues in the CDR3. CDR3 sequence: CASSVSGGTGKEQYF. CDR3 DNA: TGTGCCAGCAGCGTCTCGGGCGGGACAGGGAAAGAGCAGTACTTC. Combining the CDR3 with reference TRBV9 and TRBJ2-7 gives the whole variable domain DSGVTQTPKHLITATGQRVTLRCSPRSGDLSVYWYQQSLDQGLQFLIQYYNGEERAKGNILERFSAQQFPDLHSELNLSSLELGDSALYFCASSVSGGTGKEQYFGPGTRLTVT.

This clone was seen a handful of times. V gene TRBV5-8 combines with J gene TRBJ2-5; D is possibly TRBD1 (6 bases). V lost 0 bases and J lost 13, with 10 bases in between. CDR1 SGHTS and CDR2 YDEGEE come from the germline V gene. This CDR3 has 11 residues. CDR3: CASSLGGRGYF. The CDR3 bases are TGTGCCAGCAGCTTGGGCGGCAGGGGGTACTTC. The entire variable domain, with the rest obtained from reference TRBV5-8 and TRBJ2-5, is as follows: EAGVTQSPTHLIKTRGQQATLRCSPISGHTSVYWYQQALGLGLQFLLWYDEGEERNRGNFPPRFSGRQFPNYSSELNVNALELEDSALYLCASSLGGRGYFGPGTRLLVL.

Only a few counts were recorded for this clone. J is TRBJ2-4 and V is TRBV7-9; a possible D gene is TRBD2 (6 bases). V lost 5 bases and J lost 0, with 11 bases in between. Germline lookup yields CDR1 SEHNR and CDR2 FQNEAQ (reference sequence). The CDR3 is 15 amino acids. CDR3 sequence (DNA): TGTGCCAGCAGCCCCCGGGGAGGAGCCAAAAACATTCAGTACTTC. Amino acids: CASSPRGGAKNIQYF. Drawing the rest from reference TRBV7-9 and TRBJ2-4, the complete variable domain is DTGVSQNPRHKITKRGQNVTFRCDPISEHNRLYWYRQTLGQGPEFLTYFQNEAQLEKSRLLSDRFSAERPKGSFSTLEIQRTEQGDSAMYLCASSPRGGAKNIQYFGAGTRLSVL.